This T cell receptor beta chain was recovered during a study of blood T cell repertoires in COVID-19. Across the study: Donors in the United States, Italy and Spain gave samples during acute or convalescent COVID-19. PBMCs, B-cell-depleted T cells, or T cells were the source of the cDNA or gDNA that made up the material.

CDR3 length: 15 residues. The V end lost 6 bases, the J end lost 5 bases, and 19 bases lay between the germline ends. The germline gives CDR1 ENHRY, CDR2 SYGVKD. As processed by the authors: Quantification of nucleated cells was approximated via reference gene primer amplification. The protocol was immunoSEQ multiplex PCR, while the TCRdb copy is restricted to in-frame clones and leaves out a portion. V and J calls and clone size are those listed in that table; D and trimming were worked out from the DNA. The sample contains about 190,000 clones, 87% of which appear only once. Material: peripheral blood. This TCR was sampled from a woman under 30 who had recovered from COVID-19. V is TRBV10-3 and J is TRBJ1-2; a weak D match, TRBD1 (5 bases). The CDR3 spells CAIRGGATQTYGYTF. In DNA, the CDR3 is TGTGCCATCAGAGGCGGGGCCACACAAACTTATGGCTACACCTTC.